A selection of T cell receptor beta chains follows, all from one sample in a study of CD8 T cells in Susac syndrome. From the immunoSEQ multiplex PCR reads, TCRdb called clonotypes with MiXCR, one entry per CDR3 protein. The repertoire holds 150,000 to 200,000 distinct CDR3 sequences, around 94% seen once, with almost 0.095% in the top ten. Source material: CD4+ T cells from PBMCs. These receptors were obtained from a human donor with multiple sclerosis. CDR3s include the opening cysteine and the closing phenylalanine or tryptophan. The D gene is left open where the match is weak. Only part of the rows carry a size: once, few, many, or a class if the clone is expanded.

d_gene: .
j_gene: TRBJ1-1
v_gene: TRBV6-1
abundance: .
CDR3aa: CASSRGGGGAGTEAFF
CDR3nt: TGTGCCAGCAGTCGCGGGGGCGGGGGGGCCGGCACTGAAGCTTTCTTT

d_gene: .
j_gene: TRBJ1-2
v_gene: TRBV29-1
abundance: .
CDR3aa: CSVAPVPFPGVHGYTF
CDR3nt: TGCAGCGTTGCCCCCGTGCCGTTTCCAGGGGTCCATGGCTACACCTTC

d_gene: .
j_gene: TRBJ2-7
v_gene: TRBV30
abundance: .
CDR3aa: CAWSRGYEQYF
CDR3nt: TGTGCCTGGAGTCGGGGTTACGAGCAGTACTTC

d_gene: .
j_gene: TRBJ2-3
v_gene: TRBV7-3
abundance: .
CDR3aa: CASSLKFVDTQYF
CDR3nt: TGTGCCAGCAGCTTAAAGTTCGTAGATACGCAGTATTTT

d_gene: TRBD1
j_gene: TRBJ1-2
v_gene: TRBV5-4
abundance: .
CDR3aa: CASSPRGRLYGYTF
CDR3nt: TGTGCCAGCAGCCCCAGGGGGCGTTTGTATGGCTACACCTTC

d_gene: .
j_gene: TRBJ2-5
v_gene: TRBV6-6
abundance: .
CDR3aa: CASETDQGYPTQYF
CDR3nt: TGTGCCAGCGAGACTGACCAGGGGTACCCGACCCAGTACTTC

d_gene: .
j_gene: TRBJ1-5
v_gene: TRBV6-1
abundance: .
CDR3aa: CASSENTGSGRNQPQHF
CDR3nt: TGTGCCAGCAGTGAAAATACAGGGTCAGGGCGCAATCAGCCCCAGCATTTT

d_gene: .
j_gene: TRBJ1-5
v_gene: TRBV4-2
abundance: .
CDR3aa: CASSQESSNQPQHF
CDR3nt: TGTGCCAGCAGCCAAGAATCAAGCAATCAGCCCCAGCATTTT

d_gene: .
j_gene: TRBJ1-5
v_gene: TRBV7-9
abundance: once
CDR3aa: CASSEGHLPAQHF
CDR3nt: TGTGCCAGCAGCGAGGGTCATCTTCCAGCCCAGCATTTT

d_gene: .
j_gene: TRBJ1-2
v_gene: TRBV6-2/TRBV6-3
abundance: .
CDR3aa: CAAADYGYTF
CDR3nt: TGTGCCGCAGCAGACTATGGCTACACCTTC

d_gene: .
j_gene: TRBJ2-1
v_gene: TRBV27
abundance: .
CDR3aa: CASSATPSSYNEQFF
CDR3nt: TGTGCCAGCAGTGCGACACCAAGCTCCTACAATGAGCAGTTCTTC